The 9 T cell receptor beta chains below come from one sample, sequenced in a study of T cells after yellow fever vaccination. TCRdb re-called the 5' RACE reads through MiXCR, storing one row per CDR3 protein. The sample carries about 550,000 distinct CDR3 sequences, less than 20% recorded once. Here the sequenced sample was PBMCs, taken 15 days after the yellow fever booster vaccination. The receptor set was obtained from a man in his thirties or forties who received the YFV17D yellow fever vaccine.

This clonotype was seen more than once but under ten times. The chain recombines TRBV19 with TRBJ1-5, with unresolved D. The V gene's germline CDR1 is LNHDA and CDR2 SQIVND (reference sequence). The CDR3 runs 16 residues. V was pared by 1 base and J by 2 bases, with 12 bases between. CDR3: CASSIAGLRGNQPQHF. CDR3 sequence (DNA): TGTGCCAGTAGTATAGCTGGGTTAAGGGGCAATCAGCCCCAGCATTTT.

The J gene is TRBJ2-1, the V gene TRBV5-1, with no clear D. The CDR3 runs 15 residues. Germline CDR1 is SGHRS and CDR2 is YFSETQ. The ends were cut back, 0 bases at V and 2 bases at J, with 9 bases in the middle. The CDR3 DNA sequence: TGCGCCAGCAGCTTGGTGCTAGAGGCCTACAATGAGCAGTTCTTC. Encoded protein: CASSLVLEAYNEQFF.

This clonotype was observed a handful of times. CDR3 amino acids: CASSHGQHRTDTQYF. In DNA, the CDR3 is TGTGCCAGCAGCCACGGACAGCACCGCACAGATACGCAGTATTTT. V gene TRBV11-2 combines with J gene TRBJ2-3; TRBD1 is a possible D gene (6 bases). The CDR3 length is 15 residues. Germline V gene data show CDR1 as SGHAT and CDR2 as FQNNGV. Trimming took off 5 bases at V and 1 base at J, with 13 bases between the two ends.

This clonotype was observed at least ten times. The rearrangement uses TRBV12-3 or TRBV12-4 and TRBJ1-6; no clear D. Between the trimmed V and J ends, which lost 5 bases and 9 bases, there was a span of 14 bases. The CDR3 extends over 14 amino acids. The CDR3 nucleotides read TGTGCCAGCAGTGAAGGCCGCTCTTTTTCACCCCTCCACTTT. This sequence encodes CASSEGRSFSPLHF.

V is TRBV12-3 or TRBV12-4 and J is TRBJ2-2, with TRBD2 identical over 11 bases. There are 18 residues in the CDR3. Unmatched junction bases numbered 13, after V lost 6 bases and J lost 4 bases. The CDR3 is CASSLILAGGASTGELFF. CDR3 DNA sequence: TGTGCCAGCAGCTTAATTTTAGCGGGAGGGGCAAGCACCGGGGAGCTGTTTTTT.

This chain connects TRBV27 to TRBJ2-5; the D gene is possibly TRBD2 (5 bases). The CDR3 has 16 amino acids. Germline values: CDR1 MNHEY, CDR2 SMNVEV (reference sequence). V was clipped by 6 bases and J by 4 bases, with 21 bases between them. In nucleotides, the CDR3 is TGTGCCAGCAGCTTTAGCGCTACCCCGAATATAGAGACCCAGTACTTC. Protein: CASSFSATPNIETQYF.

This rearrangement joins TRBV29-1 to TRBJ2-7; no definite D call. Trimming pared 4 bases from V and 3 bases from J, leaving 13 bases between. The CDR3 has 13 residues. Germline CDR1 and CDR2: SQVTM and ANQGSEA. Here the CDR3 DNA reads TGCAGCGTTGGACCCGGAACGATCTACGAGCAGTACTTC. Translating gives CSVGPGTIYEQYF.

The chain uses TRBV5-1 and TRBJ2-7, with unresolved D. The CDR3 runs 14 residues. The V end lost 0 bases, the J end lost 7 bases, and 14 bases lay between the germline ends. Germline lookup yields CDR1 SGHRS and CDR2 YFSETQ. The CDR3 DNA is TGCGCCAGCAGCTTGGTGGGCTCACTCCAGGAGCAGTACTTC. Encoded protein: CASSLVGSLQEQYF.

This clonotype was seen a handful of times. The V gene is TRBV5-1, the J gene TRBJ2-1; D not resolved. The germline V gene has CDR1 SGHRS and CDR2 YFSETQ. The CDR3 contains 14 residues. V gave up 0 bases and J gave up 6 bases, with 10 bases separating them. DNA of the CDR3: TGCGCCAGCAGCTTGGACTCTAGTCCCAATGAGCAGTTCTTC. Protein sequence: CASSLDSSPNEQFF. Complete variable domain (other parts from reference TRBV5-1 and TRBJ2-1): KAGVTQTPRYLIKTRGQQVTLSCSPISGHRSVSWYQQTPGQGLQFLFEYFSETQRNKGNFPGRFSGRQFSNSRSEMNVSTLELGDSALYLCASSLDSSPNEQFFGPGTRLTVL.